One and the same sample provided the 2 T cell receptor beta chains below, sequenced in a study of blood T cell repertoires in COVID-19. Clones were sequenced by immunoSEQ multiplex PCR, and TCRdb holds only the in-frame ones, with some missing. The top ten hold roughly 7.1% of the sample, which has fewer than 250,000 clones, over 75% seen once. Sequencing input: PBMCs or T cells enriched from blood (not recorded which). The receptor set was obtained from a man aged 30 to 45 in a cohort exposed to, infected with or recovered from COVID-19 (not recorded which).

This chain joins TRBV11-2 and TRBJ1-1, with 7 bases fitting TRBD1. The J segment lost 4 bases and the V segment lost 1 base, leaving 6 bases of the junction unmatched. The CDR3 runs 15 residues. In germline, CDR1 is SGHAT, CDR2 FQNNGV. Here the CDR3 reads CASSLAQGGPTEAFF. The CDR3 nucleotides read TGTGCCAGCAGCTTAGCCCAAGGGGGCCCCACTGAAGCTTTCTTT.

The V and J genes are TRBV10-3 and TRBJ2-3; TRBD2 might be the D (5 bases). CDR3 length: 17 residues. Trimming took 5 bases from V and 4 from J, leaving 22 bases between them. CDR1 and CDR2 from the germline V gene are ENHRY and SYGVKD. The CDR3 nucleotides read TGTGCCATCAGTCAACCGGACTCCACCTGGGGTGCAGATACGCAGTATTTT. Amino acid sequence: CAISQPDSTWGADTQYF.